This T cell receptor (beta chain) was captured by sequencing in a study of T cell responses to AZD1222 COVID-19 vaccine. With 5 bases removed from V and 5 bases from J, the gap between germline ends came to 6 bases. The CDR3 spans 11 residues. Germline V gene sequence: CDR1 SGHTA, CDR2 FQGNSA. Notes on this clone: Antigen: not known.

Sequencing was performed with immunoSEQ multiplex PCR; in TCRdb, only in-frame clones are kept and a portion is missing. Among about 160,000 clones, around 90% were seen once, and the ten largest hold about 4%. Study-wide results and limits: It was only 6 or 7 AZD1222 recipients who were seropositive at baseline. Donors were mostly white British, more females; clonal diversity possibly underestimated.

Specimen: peripheral blood, collected on day 0 of MenACWY control vaccination. This TCR came from an adult in good health. The chain joins TRBV7-2 to TRBJ2-5; D not resolved. CDR3 bases: TGTGCCAGCAGCCCAAAGGAGACCCAGTACTTC. Translated, it gives CASSPKETQYF.